This T cell receptor beta chain was retrieved from a study of OX40 agonist ivuxolimab in advanced cancers. For the study at large: Hepatocellular carcinoma, melanoma, renal cell or head and neck cancer was diagnosed in the dose-escalation patients. A male proportion of 82.7% was recorded, with mean age around 62 years and range about 23 to 90.

Data came from immunoSEQ multiplex PCR; TCRdb stores just in-frame clones and leaves some out. The table records 55,000 to 70,000 clones, around 84% of them present only once. Trimming cost V 3 bases and J 4 bases, with 14 bases left between them. CDR1 is SGHRS and CDR2 is YFSETQ in the germline V gene. There are 14 residues in the CDR3. Individuals having autoimmune disease history or systemic immunosuppression were not enrolled. Sampling times: baseline, cycle 4 day 1, cycle 7 day 1. The rearrangement links TRBV5-1 to TRBJ2-7; D gene unclear. The sequencing used CD4+ or CD8+ T cells sorted from blood, collected in a trial of the OX40 agonist ivuxolimab. The TCR comes from an adult with an advanced solid tumor such as melanoma, head and neck, liver or kidney cancer. CDR3 DNA sequence: TGCGCCAGCAGCTCGCCCCCCCACAATTACGAGCAGTACTTC. It encodes CASSSPPHNYEQYF.